Shown below are 17 T cell receptor beta chains from a single sample sequenced in a study of blood T cell repertoires in COVID-19. Libraries were prepared by immunoSEQ multiplex PCR; TCRdb keeps only in-frame clonotypes and omits some of them. The data show some 97,000 clones, 65% to 90% seen once. Material for sequencing was PBMCs or T cells enriched from blood (not recorded which). The receptors were sampled from a woman aged 45-60 years who had recovered from COVID-19.

This chain joins TRBV3-1 (or the pseudogene TRBV3-2) and TRBJ1-4; 10 bases match TRBD1. V lost 1 base and J lost 4; bases outside the gene matches: 3. This CDR3 comprises 16 residues. Per the germline V gene, CDR1 is LGHDT and CDR2 is YNNKEL (reference sequence). Here the CDR3 DNA reads TGTGCCAGCAGCCAAGGGACAGGGGGGATTAATGAAAAACTGTTTTTT. As protein: CASSQGTGGINEKLFF.

The rearrangement uses TRBV5-4 and TRBJ1-1; 11 nucleotides match TRBD1. This CDR3 has 16 amino acids. Per germline, CDR1 SGHNT and CDR2 YYREEE (reference sequence). V trimming: 0 bases; J trimming: 4 bases; junction bases outside the gene matches: 5. The CDR3 sequence: CASSLDRTGGSTEAFF. DNA for the CDR3: TGTGCCAGCAGCTTGGATAGGACAGGGGGCTCCACTGAAGCTTTCTTT.

As regards this clone: One end of the junction does not line up with germline, which may come from a read error. This rearrangement joins TRBV5-1 to TRBJ2-7; 11 nucleotides match TRBD1. Germline CDR1 reads SGHRS; CDR2 reads YFSETQ. This CDR3 spans 15 amino acids. In nucleotides, the CDR3 is TGCGCCAGCACCTTGGGACAGGGGGGCTCCTACGAGCAGTACTTC. This gives the protein CASTLGQGGSYEQYF.

This rearrangement joins TRBV4-1 to TRBJ2-5; D possibly corresponds to TRBD1 (6 bases). The CDR3 is 16 amino acids. V lost 1 base, J lost 3 bases, and 15 bases lay in between. Germline CDR1 is MGHRA and CDR2 is YSYEKL. CDR3 sequence: CASSQGPGPGEETQYF. The CDR3 DNA follows: TGCGCCAGCAGCCAAGGACCGGGCCCAGGGGAAGAGACCCAGTACTTC.

The chain couples TRBV6-1 to TRBJ2-6; 9 bases map to TRBD1. V shed 3 bases and J 4 bases; nucleotides not matched to a gene: 10. The CDR3 extends over 18 amino acids. Germline V gene data show CDR1 as MNHNS and CDR2 as SASEGT. The chain's CDR3 is CASSDPGTGSLGANVLTF. In nucleotides, the CDR3 is TGTGCCAGCAGTGACCCCGGGACAGGGAGTTTGGGGGCCAACGTCCTGACTTTC.

V is TRBV30 and J is TRBJ1-6; 9 bases align to TRBD1. The trim removed 1 base at V and 9 bases at J, leaving 1 base unmatched. The CDR3 has 13 residues. Germline V gene sequence: CDR1 GTSNPN, CDR2 SVGIG (reference sequence). CDR3 sequence: CAWSEQGASPLHF. CDR3 DNA: TGTGCCTGGAGTGAACAGGGGGCTTCACCCCTCCACTTT. The full variable domain, completed using reference TRBV30 and TRBJ1-6, is SQTIHQWPATLVQPVGSPLSLECTVEGTSNPNLYWYRQAAGRGLQLLFYSVGIGQISSEVPQNLSASRPQDRQFILSSKKLLLSDSGFYLCAWSEQGASPLHFGNGTRLTVT.

V gene TRBV7-3 combines with J gene TRBJ1-1; 10 positions agree with TRBD1. CDR1 SGHTA and CDR2 FQGTGA come from the germline V gene. V lost 11 bases and J lost 5; bases outside the gene matches: 11. The CDR3 is 14 residues long. The CDR3 coding sequence is TGTGCCGGGGGACAGGGGAGAGTTTGTACTGAAGCTTTCTTT. It codes for CAGGQGRVCTEAFF.

V gene TRBV25-1 combines with J gene TRBJ2-7, with 7 bases identical to TRBD2. Germline V gene sequence: CDR1 MGHDK, CDR2 SYGVNS. V lost 5 bases to trimming and J lost 4 bases; unmatched junction nucleotides: 8. The CDR3 is 14 residues long. The CDR3, as DNA: TGTGCCAGCAGTCCTAGCGGAGGCTCGTACGAGCAGTACTTC. Translation gives CASSPSGGSYEQYF.

The rearrangement joins TRBV5-1 to TRBJ2-6, with D possibly matching TRBD1 (5 bases). The germline gives CDR1 SGHRS, CDR2 YFSETQ. V gave up 2 bases and J gave up 6 bases, with 9 bases separating them. The CDR3 runs to 14 residues. CDR3 nucleotides: TGCGCCAGCAGCTTCACAGGCGAGGCCAACGTCCTGACTTTC. Amino acids: CASSFTGEANVLTF.

The CDR3 region has the DNA TGTGCCAGTATGACGGGCGGGAGGGCCGGTTATGAGCAGTTCTTC. Amino acids: CASMTGGRAGYEQFF. V and J are TRBV19 and TRBJ2-1, with 9 bases that match TRBD2. This CDR3 comprises 15 residues. The junction had 12 bases not matched to a gene; V was cut back by 7 bases and J by 8 bases. Germline loops: CDR1 LNHDA, CDR2 SQIVND (reference sequence).

The chain is built from TRBV7-9 and TRBJ1-2; possibly TRBD1 for D (5 bases). Looked up from germline, CDR1 is SEHNR and CDR2 is FQNEAQ (reference sequence). The CDR3 consists of 14 residues. V lost 5 bases, J lost 2 bases, and 12 bases lay in between. The CDR3 protein is CASSPRPGNYGYTF. CDR3 DNA: TGTGCCAGCAGCCCGCGTCCAGGGAACTATGGCTACACCTTC.

The gene calls are TRBV28 and TRBJ1-1; a possible D gene is TRBD1 (6 bases). V lost 4 bases, J lost 7 bases, and 13 bases lay in between. The germline V gene has CDR1 MDHEN and CDR2 SYDVKM. The CDR3 consists of 13 residues. CDR3 region: CASSSQGLIEAFF. DNA of the CDR3: TGTGCCAGCAGTTCCCAGGGGTTGATTGAAGCTTTCTTT.

The J gene is TRBJ1-4, the V gene TRBV5-6; 8 bases line up with TRBD1. The CDR3 totals 15 residues. V shed 2 bases, J shed 9 bases, and the junction held 9 bases outside the gene matches. The germline V gene encodes CDR1 SGHDT and CDR2 YYEEEE. The chain's CDR3 is CASSLFGAGGQKLFF. The CDR3, as DNA: TGTGCCAGCAGCTTATTTGGGGCAGGGGGCCAAAAACTGTTTTTT.

The CDR3 nucleotides are TGTGCCAGCAGCTTAGGTGGACAGGGTTTGGGTAGCTACACCTTC. Amino acids: CASSLGGQGLGSYTF. V usage is TRBV7-2 and J usage is TRBJ1-2; TRBD1 aligns across 8 bases. V dropped 1 base and J dropped 9; count of bases not matched to a gene: 10. This CDR3 has 15 residues. Germline lookup yields CDR1 SGHTA and CDR2 FQGNSA.

This clone was picked up a small number of times. CDR3 sequence: CASRGGTGATNEKLFF. CDR3 coding DNA: TGTGCCAGTAGAGGTGGGACAGGAGCAACTAATGAAAAACTGTTTTTT. The chain combines TRBV19 with TRBJ1-4; TRBD1 aligns across 8 bases. The trim removed 6 bases at V and 0 bases at J, leaving 6 bases unmatched. CDR3 size: 16 residues. The germline CDR1 and CDR2 sequences are LNHDA and SQIVND (reference sequence).

The chain recombines TRBV5-1 with TRBJ2-6, with unresolved D. This CDR3 is built from 14 residues. The V gene's germline CDR1 is SGHRS and CDR2 YFSETQ. Trimming cost V 1 base and J 2 bases, with 4 bases left between them. The CDR3 region is CASSLSTGANVLTF. The CDR3 DNA is TGCGCCAGCAGCTTGTCTACTGGGGCCAACGTCCTGACTTTC. Together with reference TRBV5-1 and TRBJ2-6, the CDR3 gives the full variable domain: KAGVTQTPRYLIKTRGQQVTLSCSPISGHRSVSWYQQTPGQGLQFLFEYFSETQRNKGNFPGRFSGRQFSNSRSEMNVSTLELGDSALYLCASSLSTGANVLTFGAGSRLTVL.

The rearrangement joins TRBV28 to TRBJ1-5, with 11 bases lining up with TRBD1. The CDR3 consists of 14 residues. Germline CDR1 reads MDHEN; CDR2 reads SYDVKM. With 6 bases clipped from V and 5 bases from J, the junction kept 3 bases outside the gene matches. This CDR3 reads CASRVGQGDQPQHF. CDR3 in DNA: TGTGCCAGCAGGGTGGGACAGGGGGATCAGCCCCAGCATTTT. The whole variable domain, remainder taken from reference TRBV28 and TRBJ1-5, is DVKVTQSSRYLVKRTGEKVFLECVQDMDHENMFWYRQDPGLGLRLIYFSYDVKMKEKGDIPEGYSVSREKKERFSLILESASTNQTSMYLCASRVGQGDQPQHFGDGTRLSIL.